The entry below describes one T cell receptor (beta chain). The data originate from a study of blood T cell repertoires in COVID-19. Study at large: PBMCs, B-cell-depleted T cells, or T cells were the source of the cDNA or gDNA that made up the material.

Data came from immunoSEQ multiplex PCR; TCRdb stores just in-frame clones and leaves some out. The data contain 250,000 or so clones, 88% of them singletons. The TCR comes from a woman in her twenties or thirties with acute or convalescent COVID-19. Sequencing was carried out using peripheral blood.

The CDR3 reads CASSWGLAETQYF. The DNA for the CDR3 is TGTGCCAGCAGCTGGGGACTAGCCGAGACCCAGTACTTC. The chain joins TRBV7-9 to TRBJ2-5, with 9 bases that match TRBD2. Trimming at V came to 4 bases and at J to 5 bases, leaving 2 bases not matched to a gene. The CDR3 loop spans 13 amino acids. Germline lookup yields CDR1 SEHNR and CDR2 FQNEAQ (reference sequence).